This passage covers 21 T cell receptor beta chains from one sample sequenced in a study of cytomegalovirus exposure and HLA in healthy donors. PCR primers comprised 60 Vbeta and 13 Jbeta primers. Assay: immunoSEQ multiplex PCR; the TCRdb copy retains only in-frame clones and omits some. The sample holds about 70,000 clones, about nine tenths seen once. The specimen was PBMCs. These TCRs come from a young woman in good health and CMV-seronegative.

J is TRBJ2-3 and V is TRBV5-1; TRBD2 matches 12 bases. CDR3 size: 17 residues. V was clipped by 1 base and J by 3 bases; unmatched bases: 6. Germline CDR1 reads SGHRS; CDR2 reads YFSETQ. In DNA form, the CDR3 reads TGCGCCAGCAGCTTGCCTAGCGGGAGGGCCGGGACAGATACGCAGTATTTT. Encoded protein: CASSLPSGRAGTDTQYF. The full variable domain, with the rest looked up from reference TRBV5-1 and TRBJ2-3, is KAGVTQTPRYLIKTRGQQVTLSCSPISGHRSVSWYQQTPGQGLQFLFEYFSETQRNKGNFPGRFSGRQFSNSRSEMNVSTLELGDSALYLCASSLPSGRAGTDTQYFGPGTRLTVL.

The chain links TRBV15 to TRBJ2-5; 8 nucleotides match TRBD1. The CDR3 length is 14 residues. The germline V gene has CDR1 LNHNV and CDR2 YYDKDF (reference sequence). The V and J ends lost 8 bases and 5 bases, in that order; junction bases with no gene match: 10. The CDR3 sequence: CATGAGGAGETQYF. CDR3 DNA sequence: TGTGCCACCGGGGCAGGGGGCGCTGGGGAGACCCAGTACTTC.

This CDR3 reads CASSTHVRLAGGHNEQFF. CDR3 coding DNA: TGTGCCAGTAGTACTCATGTACGACTAGCGGGAGGTCACAATGAGCAGTTCTTC. This chain connects TRBV19 to TRBJ2-1; 13 bases agree with TRBD2. The CDR3 totals 18 residues. Germline V lookup: CDR1 LNHDA, CDR2 SQIVND (reference sequence). V shed 4 bases, J shed 5 bases, and the junction held 11 bases outside the gene matches.

This chain connects TRBV28 to TRBJ2-7; possible D gene TRBD2, 6 bases. The ends were cut back, 5 bases at V and 0 bases at J, with 14 bases in the middle. The CDR3 totals 15 residues. Germline V gene lookup returns CDR1 MDHEN and CDR2 SYDVKM. The CDR3 DNA sequence: TGTGCCAGCAGTCCGTGGGGGACTGGCTCCTACGAGCAGTACTTC. Amino acids: CASSPWGTGSYEQYF. Looking up the rest from reference TRBV28 and TRBJ2-7 gives the full variable domain: DVKVTQSSRYLVKRTGEKVFLECVQDMDHENMFWYRQDPGLGLRLIYFSYDVKMKEKGDIPEGYSVSREKKERFSLILESASTNQTSMYLCASSPWGTGSYEQYFGPGTRLTVT.

This chain uses TRBV9 with TRBJ2-5; 10 bases fit TRBD2. Unmatched junction bases numbered 8, after V lost 4 bases and J lost 2 bases. Germline V gene lookup returns CDR1 SGDLS and CDR2 YYNGEE. CDR3 length: 16 residues. CDR3 DNA sequence: TGTGCCAGCAGCCCCGGGACTAGCGTGATACAAGAGACCCAGTACTTC. The encoded protein is CASSPGTSVIQETQYF.

The V call is TRBV9, the J call TRBJ2-1; tentative D call: TRBD2 (6 bases). With 0 bases removed from V and 6 bases from J, the gap between germline ends came to 7 bases. The CDR3 is made up of 13 amino acids. Germline CDR1 and CDR2: SGDLS and YYNGEE. CDR3 coding DNA: TGTGCCAGCAGCGTAGGGACTATCAATGAGCAGTTCTTC. Its translation is CASSVGTINEQFF.

The rearrangement links TRBV7-9 to TRBJ1-2; no reliable D call. The CDR3 totals 13 residues. CDR1 and CDR2 (germline): SEHNR, FQNEAQ (reference sequence). Trimming shortened V by 4 bases and J by 8 bases, and 14 bases separated the two germline ends. The CDR3 nucleotides read TGTGCCAGCAGCTCCACCGATAGTTGGGGCTACACCTTC. Its translation: CASSSTDSWGYTF.

V gene TRBV10-3 combines with J gene TRBJ2-5, with TRBD2 matching 12 bases. There are 16 residues in the CDR3. The V gene's germline CDR1 is ENHRY and CDR2 SYGVKD. V lost 2 bases to trimming and J lost 4 bases; unmatched junction nucleotides: 5. The DNA of the CDR3 is TGTGCCATCAGTGAGAGCCTAGCGGGAGGGATAGAGACCCAGTACTTC. Translated, it gives CAISESLAGGIETQYF.

V and J are TRBV5-1 and TRBJ1-1; D possibly corresponds to TRBD1 (6 bases). V shed 0 bases and J shed 4 bases, with 13 bases lying between them. Germline assignment: CDR1 SGHRS and CDR2 YFSETQ. The CDR3 is 15 amino acids. Here the CDR3 reads CASSLEGRGGTEAFF. CDR3 bases: TGCGCCAGCAGCTTGGAAGGGAGGGGGGGCACTGAAGCTTTCTTT.

V and J are TRBV4-2 and TRBJ2-7; 9 bases map to TRBD2. Per germline, CDR1 LGHNA and CDR2 YNFKEQ. V lost 4 bases to trimming and J lost 7 bases; unmatched junction nucleotides: 11. The CDR3 has 15 amino acids. CDR3 in amino acids: CASSLGVAGALEQYF. For the CDR3, the DNA is TGTGCCAGCAGCCTTGGGGTAGCGGGGGCGTTGGAGCAGTACTTC.

The chain joins TRBV7-3 to TRBJ2-1; 14 nucleotides agree with TRBD2. CDR1 is SGHTA and CDR2 is FQGTGA in the germline V gene. CDR3 length: 14 amino acids. V gave up 3 bases and J gave up 11 bases; unmatched junction bases: 3. This CDR3 is CASSFGTSGSKQFF. CDR3 DNA sequence: TGTGCCAGCAGCTTCGGGACTAGCGGGAGTAAGCAGTTCTTC.

The chain links TRBV7-3 to TRBJ2-5, with TRBD1 matching 11 bases. The J call is doubtful: the DNA matches TRBJ2-7 better. CDR3 length: 17 residues. Germline CDR1 and CDR2: SGHTA and FQGTGA. The CDR3 is CASSLTGGTGGNYEQYF. CDR3 nucleotide sequence: TGTGCCAGCAGCTTAACAGGCGGGACAGGGGGAAACTACGAGCAGTACTTC.

V usage is TRBV5-4 and J usage is TRBJ2-5, with 12 bases matching TRBD1. In germline, CDR1 is SGHNT, CDR2 YYREEE (reference sequence). This CDR3 spans 14 amino acids. V shed 3 bases and J 4 bases; nucleotides not matched to a gene: 1. The CDR3 DNA is TGTGCCAGCAGCTCGGGACAGGGGGCAGAGACCCAGTACTTC. Translation gives CASSSGQGAETQYF. Filled out from reference TRBV5-4 and TRBJ2-5, the complete variable domain reads ETGVTQSPTHLIKTRGQQVTLRCSSQSGHNTVSWYQQALGQGPQFIFQYYREEENGRGNFPPRFSGLQFPNYSSELNVNALELDDSALYLCASSSGQGAETQYFGPGTRLLVL.

The chain couples TRBV7-9 to TRBJ2-7; 10 bases are a match to TRBD1. This CDR3 is built from 14 residues. CDR1 SEHNR and CDR2 FQNEAQ come from the germline V gene (reference sequence). V was pared by 4 bases and J by 3 bases, with 3 bases of the junction left unmatched. The CDR3 spells CASSSRTGGYEQYF. The CDR3 bases are TGTGCCAGCAGCTCCAGGACAGGGGGCTACGAGCAGTACTTC.

The chain links TRBV23-1 to TRBJ1-5; D is unresolved. TRBV23-1 is an ORF; its function is uncertain. V was shortened by 0 bases and J by 4 bases, with 7 bases between the two germline ends. The CDR3 covers 14 residues. CDR3 protein: CASSQSRGNQPQHF. The CDR3 nucleotides are TGCGCCAGCAGTCAATCAAGAGGAAATCAGCCCCAGCATTTT.

The V gene is TRBV30, the J gene TRBJ1-6; the match to TRBD1 covers 8 bases. The J segment lost 8 bases and the V segment lost 8 bases, leaving 5 bases of the junction unmatched. CDR1 is GTSNPN and CDR2 is SVGIG in the germline V gene (reference sequence). This CDR3 is 12 amino acids long. CDR3 residues: CAQGQEDSPLHF. In nucleotides, the CDR3 is TGTGCCCAGGGACAGGAGGATTCACCCCTCCACTTT.

To note about this clone: One end of the junction does not line up with germline, which may come from a read error. The chain combines TRBV7-7 with TRBJ2-1, with a tentative D call TRBD1 (6 bases). Germline CDR1 and CDR2: SSHAT and FNYEAQ (reference sequence). This CDR3 contains 14 residues. CDR3 region: CASSPRVGADEQFF. DNA for the CDR3: TGTGCTAGCAGCCCTCGGGTGGGGGCCGATGAGCAGTTCTTC.

DNA for the CDR3: TGTGCCAGCGCCTCGGGAGAAGAGACCCAGTACTTC. Amino acid sequence: CASASGEETQYF. The chain uses TRBV7-9 and TRBJ2-5; D may be TRBD2 (6 bases). CDR3 length: 12 amino acids. Germline V gene data show CDR1 as SEHNR and CDR2 as FQNEAQ (reference sequence). Deletions cut 8 bases from V and 3 bases from J, with 10 bases between.

The chain links TRBV2 to TRBJ1-5; TRBD1 might be the D (6 bases). The CDR3 is made up of 14 amino acids. V was trimmed by 8 bases and J by 0 bases, leaving 11 bases between them. Germline V CDR1 and CDR2: SNHLY, FYNNEI. The CDR3 nucleotides read TGTGCCAGCGCAGGGGCGTATAGCAATCAGCCCCAGCATTTT. It codes for CASAGAYSNQPQHF.

This chain joins TRBV14 and TRBJ2-2; TRBD2 is a possible D gene (5 bases). Trimming shortened V by 0 bases and J by 3 bases, and 14 bases separated the two germline ends. CDR1 is SGHDN, CDR2 FVKESK, per germline. The CDR3 has 17 residues. Written as DNA, the CDR3 is TGTGCCAGCAGCCAAGATGCGTTGAGGGCGGACACCGGGGAGCTGTTTTTT. It translates to CASSQDALRADTGELFF. The whole variable domain, remainder taken from reference TRBV14 and TRBJ2-2, is EAGVTQFPSHSVIEKGQTVTLRCDPISGHDNLYWYRRVMGKEIKFLLHFVKESKQDESGMPNNRFLAERTGGTYSTLKVQPAELEDSGVYFCASSQDALRADTGELFFGEGSRLTVL.

This clone came up once. The V call is TRBV12-5, the J call TRBJ2-1; 11 bases are a match to TRBD1. V lost 6 bases, J lost 4 bases, and 2 bases stayed unmatched. The CDR3 totals 14 residues. Germline assignment: CDR1 LGHNT and CDR2 FRNRAP. CDR3 DNA sequence: TGTGCTAGTGGGGGGACAGGGGGTTACAATGAGCAGTTCTTC. As protein: CASGGTGGYNEQFF.